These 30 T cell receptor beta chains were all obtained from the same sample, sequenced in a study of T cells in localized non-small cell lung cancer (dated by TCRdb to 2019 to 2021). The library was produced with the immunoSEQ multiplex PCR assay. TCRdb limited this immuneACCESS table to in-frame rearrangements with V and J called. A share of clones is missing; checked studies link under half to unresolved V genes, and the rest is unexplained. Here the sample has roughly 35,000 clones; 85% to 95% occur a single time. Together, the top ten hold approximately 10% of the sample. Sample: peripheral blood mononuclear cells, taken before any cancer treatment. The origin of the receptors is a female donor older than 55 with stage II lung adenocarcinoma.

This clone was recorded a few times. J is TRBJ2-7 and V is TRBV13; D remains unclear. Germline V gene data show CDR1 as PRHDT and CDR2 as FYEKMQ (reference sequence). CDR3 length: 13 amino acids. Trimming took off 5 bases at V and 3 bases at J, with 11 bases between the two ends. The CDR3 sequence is CASSPSDRYEQYF. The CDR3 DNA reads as TGTGCCAGCAGCCCCTCTGACCGCTACGAGCAGTACTTC.

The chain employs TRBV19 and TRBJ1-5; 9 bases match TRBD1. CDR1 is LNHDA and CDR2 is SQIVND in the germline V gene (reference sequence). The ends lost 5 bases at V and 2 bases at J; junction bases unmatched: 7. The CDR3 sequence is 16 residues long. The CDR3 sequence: CASSFGQGRGNQPQHF. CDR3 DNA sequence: TGTGCCAGTAGTTTCGGACAGGGGAGGGGCAATCAGCCCCAGCATTTT.

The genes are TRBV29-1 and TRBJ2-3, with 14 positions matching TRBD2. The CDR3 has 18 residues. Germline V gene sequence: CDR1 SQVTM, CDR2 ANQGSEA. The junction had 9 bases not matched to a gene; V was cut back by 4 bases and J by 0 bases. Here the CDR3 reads CSVATRLAGGRSTDTQYF. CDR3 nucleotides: TGCAGCGTTGCGACCCGACTAGCGGGGGGGCGAAGCACAGATACGCAGTATTTT.

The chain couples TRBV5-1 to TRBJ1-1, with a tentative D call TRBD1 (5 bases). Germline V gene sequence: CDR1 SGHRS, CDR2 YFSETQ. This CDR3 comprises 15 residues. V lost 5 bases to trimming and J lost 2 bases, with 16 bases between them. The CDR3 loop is CASSYGGTANTEAFF. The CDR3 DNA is TGCGCCAGCAGTTACGGAGGGACGGCTAACACTGAAGCTTTCTTT.

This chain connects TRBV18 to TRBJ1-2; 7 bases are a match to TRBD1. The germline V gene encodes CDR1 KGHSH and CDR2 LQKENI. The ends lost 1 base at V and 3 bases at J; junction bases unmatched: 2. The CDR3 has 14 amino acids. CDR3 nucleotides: TGTGCCAGCTCACCACTTGGACAGGACTATGGCTACACCTTC. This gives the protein CASSPLGQDYGYTF.

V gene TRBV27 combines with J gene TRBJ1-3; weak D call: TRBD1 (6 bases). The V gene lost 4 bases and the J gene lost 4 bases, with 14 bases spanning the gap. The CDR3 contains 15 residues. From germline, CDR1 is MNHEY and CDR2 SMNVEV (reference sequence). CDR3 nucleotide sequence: TGTGCCAGCAGTTCGCAGGGGATTTACGGAAACACCATATATTTT. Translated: CASSSQGIYGNTIYF.

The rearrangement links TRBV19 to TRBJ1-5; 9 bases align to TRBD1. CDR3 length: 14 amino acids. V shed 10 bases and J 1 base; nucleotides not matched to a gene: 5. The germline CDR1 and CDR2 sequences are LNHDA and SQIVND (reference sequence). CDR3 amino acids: CATTGTGSNQPQHF. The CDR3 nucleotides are TGTGCCACTACCGGGACAGGGAGCAATCAGCCCCAGCATTTT. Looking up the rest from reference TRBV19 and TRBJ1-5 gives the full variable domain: DGGITQSPKYLFRKEGQNVTLSCEQNLNHDAMYWYRQDPGQGLRLIYYSQIVNDFQKGDIAEGYSVSREKKESFPLTVTSAQKNPTAFYLCATTGTGSNQPQHFGDGTRLSIL.

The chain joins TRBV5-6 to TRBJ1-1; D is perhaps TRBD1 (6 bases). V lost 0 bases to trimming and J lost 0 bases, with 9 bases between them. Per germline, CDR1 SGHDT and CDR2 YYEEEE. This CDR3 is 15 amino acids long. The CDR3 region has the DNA TGTGCCAGCAGCTTGGGGACAGTCATGAACACTGAAGCTTTCTTT. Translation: CASSLGTVMNTEAFF.

CDR3 loop: CASSLGRGTSGTGELFF. DNA for the CDR3: TGTGCCAGCAGCTTAGGCCGAGGGACTAGCGGGACCGGGGAGCTGTTTTTT. This chain uses TRBV11-3 with TRBJ2-2, with 12 bases matching TRBD2. Germline V lookup: CDR1 SGHNT, CDR2 YENEEA. There are 17 residues in the CDR3. The ends lost 1 base at V and 5 bases at J; junction bases unmatched: 5.

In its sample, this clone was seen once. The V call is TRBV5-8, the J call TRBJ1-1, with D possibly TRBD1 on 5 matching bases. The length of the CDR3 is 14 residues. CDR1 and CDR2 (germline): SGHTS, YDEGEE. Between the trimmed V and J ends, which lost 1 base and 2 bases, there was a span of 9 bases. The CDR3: CASSLRDRNTEAFF. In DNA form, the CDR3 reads TGTGCCAGCAGCTTGCGGGACCGAAACACTGAAGCTTTCTTT.

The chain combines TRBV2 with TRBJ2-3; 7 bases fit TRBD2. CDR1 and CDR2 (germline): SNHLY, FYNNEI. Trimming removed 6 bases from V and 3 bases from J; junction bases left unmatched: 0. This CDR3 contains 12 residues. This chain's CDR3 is CASSGGTDTQYF. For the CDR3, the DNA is TGTGCCAGCAGCGGGGGGACAGATACGCAGTATTTT. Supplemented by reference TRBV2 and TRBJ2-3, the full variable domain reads EPEVTQTPSHQVTQMGQEVILRCVPISNHLYFYWYRQILGQKVEFLVSFYNNEISEKSEIFDDQFSVERPDGSNFTLKIRSTKLEDSAMYFCASSGGTDTQYFGPGTRLTVL.

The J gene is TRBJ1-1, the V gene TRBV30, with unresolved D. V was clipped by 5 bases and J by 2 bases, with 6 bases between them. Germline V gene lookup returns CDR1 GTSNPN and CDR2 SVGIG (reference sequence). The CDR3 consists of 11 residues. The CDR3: CAWGGNTEAFF. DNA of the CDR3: TGTGCCTGGGGCGGAAACACTGAAGCTTTCTTT.

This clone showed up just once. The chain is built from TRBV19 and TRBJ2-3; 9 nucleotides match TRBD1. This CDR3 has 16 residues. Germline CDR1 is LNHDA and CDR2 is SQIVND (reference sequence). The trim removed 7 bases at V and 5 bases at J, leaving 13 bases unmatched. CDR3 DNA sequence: TGTGCCAGTACCGCCAGGGGACAGGGCCAGGGAGATACGCAGTATTTT. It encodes CASTARGQGQGDTQYF.

The CDR3 DNA sequence: TGTGCCAGCAGGCTTAGCGGGAGGGACACAGATACGCAGTATTTT. Its translation is CASRLSGRDTDTQYF. V is TRBV27 and J is TRBJ2-3; 11 bases are a match to TRBD2. The CDR3 has 15 residues. V shed 6 bases, J shed 2 bases, and the junction held 4 bases outside the gene matches. In germline, CDR1 is MNHEY, CDR2 SMNVEV (reference sequence).

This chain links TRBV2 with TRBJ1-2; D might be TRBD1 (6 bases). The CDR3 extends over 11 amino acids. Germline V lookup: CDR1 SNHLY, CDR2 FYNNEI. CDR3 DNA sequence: TGTGTATCGAACAGGGAGTATGGCTACACCTTC. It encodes CVSNREYGYTF.

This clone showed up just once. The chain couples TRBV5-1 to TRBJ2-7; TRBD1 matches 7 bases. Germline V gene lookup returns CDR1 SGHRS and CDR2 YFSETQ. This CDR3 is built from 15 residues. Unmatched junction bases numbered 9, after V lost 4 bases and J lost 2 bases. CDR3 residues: CASSPGQANPYEQYF. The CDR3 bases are TGCGCCAGCAGCCCTGGACAGGCAAATCCCTACGAGCAGTACTTC.

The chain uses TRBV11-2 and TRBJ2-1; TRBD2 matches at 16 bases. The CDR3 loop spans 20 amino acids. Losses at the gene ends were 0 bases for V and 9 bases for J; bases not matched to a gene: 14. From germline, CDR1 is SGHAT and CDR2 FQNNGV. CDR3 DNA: TGTGCCAGCAGCTTAGAAGGGAAATCTCCCGGGACTAGCGGGAGGGTTGAGCAGTTCTTC. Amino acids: CASSLEGKSPGTSGRVEQFF.

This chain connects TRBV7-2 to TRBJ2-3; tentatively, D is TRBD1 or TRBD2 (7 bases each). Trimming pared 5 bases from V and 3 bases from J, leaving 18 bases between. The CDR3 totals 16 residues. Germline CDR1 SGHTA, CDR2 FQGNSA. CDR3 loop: CASSARQGGSTDTQYF. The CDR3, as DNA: TGTGCCAGCAGCGCTCGACAGGGAGGGTCTACAGATACGCAGTATTTT.

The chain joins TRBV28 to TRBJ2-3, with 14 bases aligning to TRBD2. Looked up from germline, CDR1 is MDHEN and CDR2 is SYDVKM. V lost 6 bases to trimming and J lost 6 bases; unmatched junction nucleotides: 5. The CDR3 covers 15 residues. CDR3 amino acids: CASSQTSGRVDTQYF. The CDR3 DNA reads TGTGCCAGCAGCCAGACTAGCGGGAGGGTCGATACGCAGTATTTT.

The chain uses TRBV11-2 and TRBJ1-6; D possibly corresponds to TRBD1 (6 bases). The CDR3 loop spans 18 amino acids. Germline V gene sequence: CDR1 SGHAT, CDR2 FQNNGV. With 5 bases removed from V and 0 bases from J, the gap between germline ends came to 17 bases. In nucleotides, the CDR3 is TGTGCCAGCAGCAAGGGGGTGTCGGGCAGCTCCTATAATTCACCCCTCCACTTT. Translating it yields CASSKGVSGSSYNSPLHF.

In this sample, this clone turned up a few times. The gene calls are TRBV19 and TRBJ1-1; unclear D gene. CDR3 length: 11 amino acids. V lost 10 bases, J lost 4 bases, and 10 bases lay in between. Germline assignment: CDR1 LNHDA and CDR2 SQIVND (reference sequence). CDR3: CATRTLTEAFF. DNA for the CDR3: TGTGCCACCCGGACCCTCACTGAAGCTTTCTTT.

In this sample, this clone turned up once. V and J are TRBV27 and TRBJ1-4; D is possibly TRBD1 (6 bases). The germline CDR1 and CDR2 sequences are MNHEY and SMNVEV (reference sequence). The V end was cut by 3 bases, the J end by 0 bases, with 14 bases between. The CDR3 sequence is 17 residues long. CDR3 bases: TGTGCCAGCAGTTTCAGGGGATCCCACGCAACTAATGAAAAACTGTTTTTT. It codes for CASSFRGSHATNEKLFF.

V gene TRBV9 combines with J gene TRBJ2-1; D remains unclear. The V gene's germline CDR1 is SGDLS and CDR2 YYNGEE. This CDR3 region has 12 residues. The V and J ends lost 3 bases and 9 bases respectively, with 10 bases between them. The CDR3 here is CASSAPPGEQFF. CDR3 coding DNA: TGTGCCAGCAGCGCCCCTCCCGGTGAGCAGTTCTTC.

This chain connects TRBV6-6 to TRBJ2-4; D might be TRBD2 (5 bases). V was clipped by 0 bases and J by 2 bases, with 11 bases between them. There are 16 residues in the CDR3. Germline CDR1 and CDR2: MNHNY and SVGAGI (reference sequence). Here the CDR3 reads CASSYSRRETKNIQYF. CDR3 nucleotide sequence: TGTGCCAGCAGTTACTCGAGACGGGAAACCAAAAACATTCAGTACTTC.

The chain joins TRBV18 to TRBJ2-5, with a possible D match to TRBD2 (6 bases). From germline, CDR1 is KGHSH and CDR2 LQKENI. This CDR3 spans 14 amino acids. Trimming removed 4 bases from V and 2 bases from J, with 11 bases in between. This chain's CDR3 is CASSLQTSQETQYF. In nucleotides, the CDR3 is TGTGCCAGCTCACTACAGACTAGTCAAGAGACCCAGTACTTC. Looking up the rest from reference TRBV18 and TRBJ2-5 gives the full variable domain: NAGVMQNPRHLVRRRGQEARLRCSPMKGHSHVYWYRQLPEEGLKFMVYLQKENIIDESGMPKERFSAEFPKEGPSILRIQQVVRGDSAAYFCASSLQTSQETQYFGPGTRLLVL.

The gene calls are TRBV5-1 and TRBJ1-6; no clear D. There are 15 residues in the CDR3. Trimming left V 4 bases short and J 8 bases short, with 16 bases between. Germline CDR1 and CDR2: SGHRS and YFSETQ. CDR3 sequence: CASSPVGVGDSPLHF. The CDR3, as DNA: TGCGCCAGCAGCCCGGTTGGGGTCGGGGATTCACCCCTCCACTTT.

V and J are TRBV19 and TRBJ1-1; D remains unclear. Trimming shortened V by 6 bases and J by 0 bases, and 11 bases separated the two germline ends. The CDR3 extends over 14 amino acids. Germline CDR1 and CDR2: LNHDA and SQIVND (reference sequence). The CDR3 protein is CASRPRSMNTEAFF. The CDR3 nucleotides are TGTGCCAGTAGACCGCGGTCAATGAACACTGAAGCTTTCTTT.

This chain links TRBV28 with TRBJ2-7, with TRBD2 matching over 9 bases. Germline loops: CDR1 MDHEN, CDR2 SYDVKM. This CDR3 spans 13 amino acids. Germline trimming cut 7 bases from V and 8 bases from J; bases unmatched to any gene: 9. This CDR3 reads CASKRPSGGKQYF. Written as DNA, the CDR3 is TGTGCCAGCAAACGACCGAGCGGGGGGAAGCAGTACTTC.

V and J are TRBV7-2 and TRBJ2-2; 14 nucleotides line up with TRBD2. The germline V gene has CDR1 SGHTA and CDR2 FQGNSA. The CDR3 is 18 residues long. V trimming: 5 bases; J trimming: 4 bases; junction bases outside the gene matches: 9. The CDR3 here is CASSPGLAGAVGTGELFF. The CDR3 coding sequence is TGTGCCAGCAGCCCGGGACTAGCGGGAGCGGTTGGCACCGGGGAGCTGTTTTTT. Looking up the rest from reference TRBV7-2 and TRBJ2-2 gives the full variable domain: GAGVSQSPSNKVTEKGKDVELRCDPISGHTALYWYRQSLGQGLEFLIYFQGNSAPDKSGLPSDRFSAERTGGSVSTLTIQRTQQEDSAVYLCASSPGLAGAVGTGELFFGEGSRLTVL.

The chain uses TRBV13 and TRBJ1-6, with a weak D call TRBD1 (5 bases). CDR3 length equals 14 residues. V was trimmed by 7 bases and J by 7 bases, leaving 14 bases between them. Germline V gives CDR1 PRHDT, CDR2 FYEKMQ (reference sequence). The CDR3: CASTGRGQNSPLHF. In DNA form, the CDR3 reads TGTGCCAGCACCGGGAGGGGCCAAAATTCACCCCTCCACTTT.